This T cell receptor (beta chain) was captured in a study of cytomegalovirus exposure and HLA in healthy donors. To note about this clone: Its antigen remains unknown.

The PCR ran on 60 Vbeta and 13 Jbeta primers. Libraries were prepared by immunoSEQ multiplex PCR; TCRdb keeps only in-frame clonotypes and omits some of them. The sample yields around 150,000 clones, around nine tenths seen once. Study-wide findings and caveats: The HLA-A and HLA-B alleles of most subjects were reportedly predicted accurately from TCR beta sequences.

The germline V gene encodes CDR1 SGHVS and CDR2 FQNEAQ. Trimming removed 5 bases from V and 2 bases from J; junction bases left unmatched: 7. There are 16 residues in the CDR3. This clonotype originated in a woman aged 18 to 35 in good health and CMV-seronegative. The chain couples TRBV7-8 to TRBJ2-1, with 9 nucleotides matching TRBD2. The sample comprised PBMCs. The CDR3: CASSPLAGGPYNEQFF. The CDR3 DNA reads as TGTGCCAGCAGCCCATTGGCGGGGGGGCCCTACAATGAGCAGTTCTTC. Full variable domain (rest looked up from reference TRBV7-8 and TRBJ2-1): GAGVSQSPRYKVAKRGQDVALRCDPISGHVSLFWYQQALGQGPEFLTYFQNEAQLDKSGLPSDRFFAERPEGSVSTLKIQRTQQEDSAVYLCASSPLAGGPYNEQFFGPGTRLTVL.